The source of this T cell receptor (beta chain) is a study of monozygotic twins with inflammatory bowel disease. Germline V gene data show CDR1 as SGHRS and CDR2 as YFSETQ. The CDR3 contains 16 residues. A word on this clonotype: Its matching antigen is unknown.

One entry per CDR3 protein, without DNA, is what TCRdb gives after re-calling the 5' RACE reads. Its listing shows more than 350,000 distinct CDR3 sequences. Findings and caveats of the study: IBD patients share fewer clonotypes with other people than healthy twins do, especially with disease activity.

V gene TRBV5-1 combines with J gene TRBJ1-1; TCRdb's D gene call, TRBD1, goes unchecked for lack of DNA. The sequenced material came from blood. This TCR came from a human donor with ulcerative colitis or Crohn's disease, or a healthy co-twin of an affected twin (not recorded which). The CDR3 loop reads CASSKLTGGYGTEAFF.